This T cell receptor beta chain was sequenced in a study of glioma-infiltrating T cells after dendritic cell vaccination (dated by TCRdb to between 2015 and 2016). Study-level background: A cohort of approximately 15 glioblastoma patients from Phase I and II dendritic cell vaccination trials was included, of whom 9 were newly diagnosed and 6 had recurrent disease. Between about 2003 and 2012, patients were given autologous tumor lysate-pulsed dendritic cell vaccination. The vaccine was prepared from monocyte-derived dendritic cells that were cultured for seven days with IL-4 and GM-CSF and then pulsed overnight with autologous tumor lysate. Each patient was given three intradermal dendritic cell vaccine injections, spaced two weeks apart, in the arm below the axilla. Tumor-infiltrating lymphocyte content was quantified and tumor and blood repertoires were compared in dendritic cell-vaccinated glioblastoma patients by deep sequencing of TCR beta CDR3 regions. Survival after dendritic cell vaccination was correlated with TCR sequencing metrics, such as TIL content and the overlap between tumor and blood repertoires.

From its cysteine to its phenylalanine, the CDR3 spans 13 amino acids. Of all the DNA, just the CDR3 is kept, 39 bases in frame from base 1. Between the V and J ends, shortened by 0 bases and 4 bases respectively, the junction contains 6 bases. The germline V gene supplies CDR1 SGHTA and CDR2 FQGNSA. Study-wide findings and limitations: No direct relationship between TCR clonality and survival was found, suggesting a diverse polyclonal response may matter. After dendritic cell vaccination, a higher estimated pretreatment TIL content predicted longer time to progression and overall survival. The TCR overlap response model with three groups was called speculative and said to need prospective validation. The cohort was small and heterogeneous, few patients had complete blood and tumor sets, and even fewer had initial-recurrent tumor pairs.

Using the immunoSEQ assay, TCRB CDR3 regions were amplified from roughly 1.9 micrograms of genomic DNA, or from all available DNA when less than that was on hand. Multiplex PCR used 60 forward primers for TCR V beta segments and 13 reverse primers for J beta segments. Synthetic control templates were spiked into each sample at limiting dilution to estimate reads per starting template. Reads of 87 bp were generated by sequencing on the Illumina HiSeq System. The study's processing was this. PCR and sequencing errors were removed by a nearest neighbor algorithm that merged closely related sequences. TCR overlap was defined as the percentage of unique tumor TCR beta sequences that were also found in the peripheral blood of the same patient. What TCRdb holds here is the immuneACCESS table cut down to in-frame rearrangements. Part of the clones is not present; checked against another copy, under half of the missing clones reflect an unresolved V gene, and the others are unexplained. That table furnishes V, J and clone size, whereas the DNA furnished D and trimming. The sample table lists about 73,000 clones, roughly 87% of them with a count of one. The top ten constitute roughly 2% of the sample.

Points on this clone: Its cognate antigen has yet to be identified. No clone much larger than this one lies a single base away; base qualities are absent. Other DNA sequences of this sample code for an identical CDR3.

Patients were selected on the basis of adequate residual fresh-frozen tumor tissue and more than two years of available survival data. None of the glioblastoma patients carried an isocitrate dehydrogenase mutation, although molecular status otherwise varied. PBMC collection took place before vaccination, two weeks after the third vaccination, and at tumor progression if progression occurred. The Qiagen DNeasy Blood extraction Kit was used to extract genomic DNA. The material sequenced was blood, taken before dendritic cell vaccination. This chain joins TRBV7-2 to TRBJ1-1; 6 matching bases give a weak D call of TRBD1. This TCR was recovered from a human donor with glioblastoma. The DNA sequence is as follows: TGTGCCAGCAGCTTAGCCAGGGGCACTGAAGCTTTCTTT. This encodes CASSLARGTEAFF. Outside the CDR3, residues come from the reference TRBV7-2 and TRBJ1-1 proteins, so the full variable domain is: GAGVSQSPSNKVTEKGKDVELRCDPISGHTALYWYRQSLGQGLEFLIYFQGNSAPDKSGLPSDRFSAERTGGSVSTLTIQRTQQEDSAVYLCASSLARGTEAFFGQGTRLTVV.